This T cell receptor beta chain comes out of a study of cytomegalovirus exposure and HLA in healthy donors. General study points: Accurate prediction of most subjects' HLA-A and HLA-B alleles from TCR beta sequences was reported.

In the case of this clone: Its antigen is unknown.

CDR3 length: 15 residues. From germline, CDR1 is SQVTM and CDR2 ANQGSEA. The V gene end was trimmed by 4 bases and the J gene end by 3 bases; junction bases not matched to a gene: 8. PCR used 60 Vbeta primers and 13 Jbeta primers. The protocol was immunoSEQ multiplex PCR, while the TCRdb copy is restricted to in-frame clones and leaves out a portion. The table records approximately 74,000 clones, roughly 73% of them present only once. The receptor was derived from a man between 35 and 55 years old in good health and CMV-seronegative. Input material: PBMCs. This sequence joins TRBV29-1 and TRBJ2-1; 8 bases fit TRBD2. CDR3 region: CSVGTGRGDYNEQFF. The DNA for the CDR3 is TGCAGCGTTGGAACTGGGCGGGGGGACTACAATGAGCAGTTCTTC.